At least ten counts were recorded for the clone carrying this T cell receptor (beta chain). This record belongs to a study of regulatory T cells in long-lasting Graves disease. Described time point: newly diagnosed GD, antithyroid drugs for less than 3 months. From RNA extracted from PBMCs, the TCR library was made. EDTA tubes held 8 to 10 milliliters of peripheral blood from each patient. Arm-PCR with iRepertoire HTBI primers amplified the CDR3 regions for these TCR beta libraries. TCRdb recomputed calls from the multiplex PCR reads with MiXCR, one row per CDR3 protein. The table includes fewer than 400,000 distinct CDR3 sequences, roughly 18% detected once. The CDR3 sequence is 14 residues long. V lost 7 bases and J 8 bases, leaving 17 bases between the germline ends.

The sequences come from peripheral blood mononuclear cells (PBMCs), collected at new diagnosis, from a patient treated with antithyroid drugs. The rearrangement uses TRBV12-3 or TRBV12-4 and TRBJ1-4; possible D gene TRBD1, 5 bases. The sequence was collected from a female donor with Graves disease. For the CDR3, the DNA is TGTGCCAGCACCTTGGGGCAGGGTGAGGAAAAACTGTTTTTT. This encodes CASTLGQGEEKLFF.